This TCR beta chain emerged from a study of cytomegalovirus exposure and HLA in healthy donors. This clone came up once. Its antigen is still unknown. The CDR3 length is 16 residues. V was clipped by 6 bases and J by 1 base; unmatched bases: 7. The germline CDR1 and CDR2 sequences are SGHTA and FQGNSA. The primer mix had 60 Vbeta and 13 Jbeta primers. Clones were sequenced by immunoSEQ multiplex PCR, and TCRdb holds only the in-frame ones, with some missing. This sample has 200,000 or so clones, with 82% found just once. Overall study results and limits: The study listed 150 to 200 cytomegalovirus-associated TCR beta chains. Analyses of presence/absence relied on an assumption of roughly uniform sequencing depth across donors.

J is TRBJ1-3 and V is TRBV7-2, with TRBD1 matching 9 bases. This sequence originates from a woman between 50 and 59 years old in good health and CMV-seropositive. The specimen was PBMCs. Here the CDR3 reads CASSNRGRLSGNTIYF. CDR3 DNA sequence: TGTGCCAGCAGTAACAGGGGGCGCCTATCTGGAAACACCATATATTTT.